This TCR beta chain was observed in a study of CD8+CD57+ T cells in acquired aplastic anemia. About the research overall: Yields of DNA that came from sorted CD4+ and CD8+ cells averaged roughly 3.2 ug.

Study findings and constraints: Patients shared some 29 CD8+ CDR3 sequences with controls.

On this clonotype: Its antigen remains unidentified. One base away lies a much larger clone, so this may be a sequencing read error.

In patients chosen for sequencing, flow cytometry had shown CD8+CD57+ cell expansion. With no exception, the patients had severe acquired aplastic anemia. Blood was sampled before the patients had received any therapy. Profiling that covered TCR beta VDJ and CDR3 relied on genomic DNA as its template. TCRdb reprocessed the reads with MiXCR, giving one entry per CDR3 protein. The sample includes roughly 150,000 distinct CDR3 sequences, roughly 48% of them seen just once. This CDR3 spans 15 amino acids. J was trimmed by 5 bases and V by 2 bases; bases with no gene match: 6. Germline loops: CDR1 SGHRS, CDR2 YFSETQ.

The V and J genes are TRBV5-1 and TRBJ2-5; 10 bases match TRBD2. The receptor comes from a human donor with aplastic anemia. The sample comprised sorted CD4+, CD8+, or CD8+CD57+ T cells (not recorded which) from PBMCs. CDR3 protein: CASSFLAGEGETQYF. CDR3 coding DNA: TGCGCCAGCAGCTTTCTAGCGGGAGAGGGCGAGACCCAGTACTTC.